The 12 T cell receptor beta chains reported below all come from one sample, sequenced in a study of patients and donors after allogeneic stem cell transplantation. In TCRdb, the RT-PCR reads were re-called with MiXCR into one record per CDR3 protein. This sample yields under 35,000 distinct CDR3 sequences, of which 35% to 40% are seen a single time; over 65% belongs to the top ten. Sequencing was done on a sample of blood, either unsorted or a sorted T cell fraction (not recorded which). The receptors come from a human donor who was either an allogeneic HSCT recipient or a stem cell or donor lymphocyte infusion donor (not recorded which). It is not recorded whose cells these are; they may come from a transplant donor.

The V call is TRBV29-1, the J call TRBJ1-2, with D unclear. The germline gives CDR1 SQVTM, CDR2 ANQGSEA. The CDR3 has 14 amino acids. V lost 4 bases, J lost 2 bases, and 14 bases lay in between. The CDR3 here is CSVVRASTNYGYTF. The CDR3 nucleotides read TGCAGCGTTGTCCGGGCCTCAACCAACTATGGCTACACCTTC.

This clonotype was picked up one time. The chain carries TRBV4-1 and TRBJ1-3; D is possibly TRBD1 (5 bases). V lost 3 bases and J lost 4, with 13 bases in between. CDR1 and CDR2 from the germline V gene are MGHRA and YSYEKL. The CDR3 consists of 15 residues. CDR3 coding DNA: TGCGCCAGCAGCCATCGGGGGTTCTTCGGAAACACCATATATTTT. It encodes CASSHRGFFGNTIYF.

The chain joins TRBV12-3 or TRBV12-4 to TRBJ1-2; 7 nucleotides match TRBD1. The junction had 6 bases not matched to a gene; V was cut back by 3 bases and J by 2 bases. CDR3 size: 15 residues. The CDR3 DNA reads TGTGCCAGCAGTTTGGACAGGAGATCGAACTATGGCTACACCTTC. It yields the protein CASSLDRRSNYGYTF.

V and J are TRBV3-1 and TRBJ1-2; tentatively, D is TRBD1 (5 bases). This CDR3 has 16 amino acids. V lost 1 base to trimming and J lost 8 bases, with 20 bases between them. Per germline, CDR1 LGHDT and CDR2 YNNKEL (reference sequence). The CDR3 nucleotides read TGTGCCAGCAGCCAAGGACTCGGGCGGTCAGGGCGCGGCTACACCTTC. Translating gives CASSQGLGRSGRGYTF.

This chain joins TRBV20-1 and TRBJ2-3; D gene unclear. The CDR3 totals 11 residues. CDR1 is DFQATT, CDR2 SNEGSKA, per germline (reference sequence). CDR3 sequence: CSSWLGDTQYF. Here the CDR3 DNA reads TGCAGCTCCTGGTTGGGGGATACGCAGTATTTT.

This clonotype occurred a few times. V is TRBV5-5 and J is TRBJ1-3; D ambiguous. Germline CDR1 is SGHKS and CDR2 is YYEKEE (reference sequence). With 1 base removed from V and 2 bases from J, the gap between germline ends came to 7 bases. CDR3 length: 14 residues. The CDR3 DNA follows: TGTGCCAGCAGCTTGCGTGGTACTGGAAACACCATATATTTT. It codes for CASSLRGTGNTIYF.

This chain connects TRBV29-1 to TRBJ2-1; D uncertain. CDR3 size: 8 residues. Germline CDR1 SQVTM, CDR2 ANQGSEA. V gave up 6 bases and J gave up 9 bases, with 3 bases separating them. In DNA, the CDR3 is TGCAGCGTGGCTGAGCAGTTCTTC. Translation gives CSVAEQFF.

The rearrangement links TRBV3-1 to TRBJ1-1; a possible D gene is TRBD1 (6 bases). The CDR3 loop spans 16 amino acids. The germline gives CDR1 LGHDT, CDR2 YNNKEL (reference sequence). The V end lost 2 bases, the J end lost 1 base, and 14 bases lay between the germline ends. CDR3 bases: TGTGCCAGCAGCCAAAAAAAGGGGGACGGGAACACTGAAGCTTTCTTT. Translation: CASSQKKGDGNTEAFF.

This clonotype was counted at least ten times. The chain links TRBV12-3 or TRBV12-4 to TRBJ1-5; perhaps TRBD1 as D (5 bases). Trimming shortened V by 3 bases and J by 0 bases, and 12 bases separated the two germline ends. This CDR3 is built from 16 residues. CDR3 sequence reads: CASSFGAGDSNQPQHF. CDR3 nucleotide sequence: TGTGCCAGCAGTTTCGGGGCAGGAGATAGCAATCAGCCCCAGCATTTT.

The CDR3 DNA reads as TGTGCCAGCAGCTCGCGACAGGTTGGCATTCAGTACTTC. It encodes CASSSRQVGIQYF. This sequence joins TRBV11-3 and TRBJ2-4, with D perhaps TRBD1 (6 bases). This CDR3 has 13 amino acids. The V gene's germline CDR1 is SGHNT and CDR2 YENEEA. Trimming shortened V by 4 bases and J by 9 bases, and 13 bases separated the two germline ends.

V usage is TRBV20-1 and J usage is TRBJ2-7, with D perhaps TRBD2 (5 bases). The CDR3 covers 12 residues. Trimming took 7 bases from V and 0 from J, leaving 10 bases between them. Per the germline V gene, CDR1 is DFQATT and CDR2 is SNEGSKA (reference sequence). Here the CDR3 reads CSVGLTSYEQYF. CDR3 coding DNA: TGCAGTGTAGGACTTACCTCCTACGAGCAGTACTTC.

This clonotype occurred a few times. The V call is TRBV20-1, the J call TRBJ1-6, with a possible D match to TRBD1 (6 bases). The V gene's germline CDR1 is DFQATT and CDR2 SNEGSKA (reference sequence). The CDR3 covers 15 residues. V lost 1 base to trimming and J lost 6 bases, with 13 bases between them. CDR3 amino acids: CSARVSGHANSPLHF. The CDR3 DNA reads TGCAGTGCTAGAGTATCGGGACACGCTAATTCACCCCTCCACTTT.